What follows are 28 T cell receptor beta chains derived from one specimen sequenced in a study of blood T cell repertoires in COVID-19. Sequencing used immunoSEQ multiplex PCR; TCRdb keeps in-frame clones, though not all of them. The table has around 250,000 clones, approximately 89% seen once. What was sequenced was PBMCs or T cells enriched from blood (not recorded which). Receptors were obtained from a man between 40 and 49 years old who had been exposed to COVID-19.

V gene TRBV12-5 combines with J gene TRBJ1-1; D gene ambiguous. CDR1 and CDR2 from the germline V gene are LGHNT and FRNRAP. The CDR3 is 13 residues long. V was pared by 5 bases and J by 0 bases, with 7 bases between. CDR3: CASGRLVNTEAFF. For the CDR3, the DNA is TGTGCTAGTGGTAGACTGGTGAACACTGAAGCTTTCTTT.

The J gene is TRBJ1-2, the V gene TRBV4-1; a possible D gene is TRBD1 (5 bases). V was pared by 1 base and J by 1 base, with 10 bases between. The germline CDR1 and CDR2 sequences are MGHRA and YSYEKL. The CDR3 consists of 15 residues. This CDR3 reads CASSQAGGINYGYTF. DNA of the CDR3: TGCGCCAGCAGCCAAGCGGGGGGAATTAACTATGGCTACACCTTC.

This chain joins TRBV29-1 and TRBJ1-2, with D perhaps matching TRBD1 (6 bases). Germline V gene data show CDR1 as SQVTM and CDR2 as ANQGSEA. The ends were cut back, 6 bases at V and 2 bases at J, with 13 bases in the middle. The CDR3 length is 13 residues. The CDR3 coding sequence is TGCAGCGTAGTAAACCAGGGGAACTATGGCTACACCTTC. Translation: CSVVNQGNYGYTF.

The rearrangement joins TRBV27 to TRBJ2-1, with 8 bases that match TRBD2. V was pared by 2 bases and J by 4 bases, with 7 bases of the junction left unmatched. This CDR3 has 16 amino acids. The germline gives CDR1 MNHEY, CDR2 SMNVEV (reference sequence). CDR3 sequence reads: CASSLQYSGAYNEQFF. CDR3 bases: TGTGCCAGCAGTTTACAATATAGCGGGGCATACAATGAGCAGTTCTTC.

The CDR3 spells CASTLKGQGRGNEQFF. CDR3 coding DNA: TGTGCCAGCACCTTAAAGGGACAGGGGAGGGGCAATGAGCAGTTCTTC. This chain joins TRBV28 and TRBJ2-1; the match to TRBD1 covers 10 bases. CDR1 is MDHEN, CDR2 SYDVKM, per germline. This CDR3 comprises 16 residues. J lost 6 bases, V lost 7 bases, and 12 bases had no gene match. The full variable domain, rest sourced from reference TRBV28 and TRBJ2-1, is DVKVTQSSRYLVKRTGEKVFLECVQDMDHENMFWYRQDPGLGLRLIYFSYDVKMKEKGDIPEGYSVSREKKERFSLILESASTNQTSMYLCASTLKGQGRGNEQFFGPGTRLTVL.

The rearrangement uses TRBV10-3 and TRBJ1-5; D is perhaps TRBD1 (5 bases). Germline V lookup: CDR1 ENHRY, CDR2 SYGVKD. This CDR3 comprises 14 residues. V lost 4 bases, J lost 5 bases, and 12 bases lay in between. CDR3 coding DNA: TGTGCCATCAGTGCGGGGACTGAACATCAGCCCCAGCATTTT. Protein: CAISAGTEHQPQHF.

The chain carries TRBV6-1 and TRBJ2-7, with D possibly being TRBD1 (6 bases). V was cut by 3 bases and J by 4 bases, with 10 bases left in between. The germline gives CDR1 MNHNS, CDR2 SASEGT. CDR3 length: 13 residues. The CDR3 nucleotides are TGTGCCAGCAGTGAGACCACAGGGTACGAGCAGTACTTC. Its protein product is CASSETTGYEQYF.

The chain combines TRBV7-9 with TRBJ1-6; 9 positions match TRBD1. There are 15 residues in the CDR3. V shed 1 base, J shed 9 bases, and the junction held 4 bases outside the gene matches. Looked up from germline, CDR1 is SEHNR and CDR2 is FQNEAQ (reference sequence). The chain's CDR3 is CASSLDGTGISPLHF. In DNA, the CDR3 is TGTGCCAGCAGCTTAGATGGGACAGGGATTTCACCCCTCCACTTT. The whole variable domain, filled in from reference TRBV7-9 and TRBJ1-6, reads DTGVSQNPRHKITKRGQNVTFRCDPISEHNRLYWYRQTLGQGPEFLTYFQNEAQLEKSRLLSDRFSAERPKGSFSTLEIQRTEQGDSAMYLCASSLDGTGISPLHFGNGTRLTVT.

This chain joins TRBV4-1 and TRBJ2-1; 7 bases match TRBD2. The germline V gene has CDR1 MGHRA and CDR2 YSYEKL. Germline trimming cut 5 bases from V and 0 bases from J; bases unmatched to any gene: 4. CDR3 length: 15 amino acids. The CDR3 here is CASSSSGSSYNEQFF. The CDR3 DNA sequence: TGCGCCAGCAGCTCTAGCGGAAGCTCCTACAATGAGCAGTTCTTC.

DNA for the CDR3: TGTGCCAGTAGTAAGGGGACAGGGGGATGGACTGAAGCTTTCTTT. Amino acids: CASSKGTGGWTEAFF. The gene calls are TRBV19 and TRBJ1-1; TRBD1 matches 11 bases. The V and J ends lost 4 bases and 5 bases, in that order; junction bases with no gene match: 6. The V gene's germline CDR1 is LNHDA and CDR2 SQIVND (reference sequence). The CDR3 covers 15 residues.

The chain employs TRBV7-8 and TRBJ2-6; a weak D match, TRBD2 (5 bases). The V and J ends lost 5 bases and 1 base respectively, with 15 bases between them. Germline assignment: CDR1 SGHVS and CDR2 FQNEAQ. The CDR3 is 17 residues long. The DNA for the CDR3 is TGTGCCAGCAGCGGAGGACGGGTTTTTTCTGGGGCCAACGTCCTGACTTTC. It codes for CASSGGRVFSGANVLTF. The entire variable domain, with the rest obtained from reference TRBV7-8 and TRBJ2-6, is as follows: GAGVSQSPRYKVAKRGQDVALRCDPISGHVSLFWYQQALGQGPEFLTYFQNEAQLDKSGLPSDRFFAERPEGSVSTLKIQRTQQEDSAVYLCASSGGRVFSGANVLTFGAGSRLTVL.

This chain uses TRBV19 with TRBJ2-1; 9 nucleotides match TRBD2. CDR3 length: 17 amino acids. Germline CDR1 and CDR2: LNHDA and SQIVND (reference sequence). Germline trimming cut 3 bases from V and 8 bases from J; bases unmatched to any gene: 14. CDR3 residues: CASSISPWVAGEYEQFF. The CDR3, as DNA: TGTGCCAGTAGTATTTCCCCCTGGGTAGCGGGAGAATATGAGCAGTTCTTC.

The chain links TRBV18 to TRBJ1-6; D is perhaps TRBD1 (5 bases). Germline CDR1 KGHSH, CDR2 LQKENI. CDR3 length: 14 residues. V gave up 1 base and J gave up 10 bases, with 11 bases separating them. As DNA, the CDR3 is TGTGCCAGCTCACCACAGGACATCCAGTCACCCCTCCACTTT. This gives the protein CASSPQDIQSPLHF.

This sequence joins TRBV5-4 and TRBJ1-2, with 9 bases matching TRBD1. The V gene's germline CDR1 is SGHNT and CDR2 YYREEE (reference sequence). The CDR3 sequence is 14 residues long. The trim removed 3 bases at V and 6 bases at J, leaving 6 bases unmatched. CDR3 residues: CASSSDRGMDGYTF. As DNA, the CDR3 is TGTGCCAGCAGCTCGGACAGGGGAATGGATGGCTACACCTTC.

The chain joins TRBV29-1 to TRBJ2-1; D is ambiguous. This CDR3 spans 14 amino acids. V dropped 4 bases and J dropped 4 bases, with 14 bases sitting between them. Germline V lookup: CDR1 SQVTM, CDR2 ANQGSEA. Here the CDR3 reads CSVGPSRAYNEQFF. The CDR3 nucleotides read TGCAGCGTTGGCCCCAGCAGAGCGTACAATGAGCAGTTCTTC.

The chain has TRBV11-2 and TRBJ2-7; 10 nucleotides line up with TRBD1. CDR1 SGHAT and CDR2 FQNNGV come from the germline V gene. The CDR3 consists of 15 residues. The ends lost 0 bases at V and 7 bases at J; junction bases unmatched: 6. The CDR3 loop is CASSLEPGQGLEQYF. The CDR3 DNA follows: TGTGCCAGCAGCTTAGAACCGGGACAGGGGTTAGAGCAGTACTTC.

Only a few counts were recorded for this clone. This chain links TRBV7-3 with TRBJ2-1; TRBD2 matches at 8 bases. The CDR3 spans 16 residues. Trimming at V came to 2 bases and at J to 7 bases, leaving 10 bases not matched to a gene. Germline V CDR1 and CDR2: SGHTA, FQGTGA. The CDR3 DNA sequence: TGTGCCAGCAGCTTAGATGTAGCGGGGCGGCGTAATGAGCAGTTCTTC. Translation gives CASSLDVAGRRNEQFF. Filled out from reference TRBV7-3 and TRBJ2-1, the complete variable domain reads GAGVSQTPSNKVTEKGKYVELRCDPISGHTALYWYRQSLGQGPEFLIYFQGTGAADDSGLPNDRFFAVRPEGSVSTLKIQRTERGDSAVYLCASSLDVAGRRNEQFFGPGTRLTVL.

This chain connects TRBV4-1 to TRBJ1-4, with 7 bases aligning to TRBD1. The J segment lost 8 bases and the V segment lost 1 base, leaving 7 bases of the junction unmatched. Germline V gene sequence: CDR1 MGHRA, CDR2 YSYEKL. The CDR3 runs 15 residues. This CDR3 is CASSQGQGVVEKLFF. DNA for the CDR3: TGCGCCAGCAGCCAAGGACAGGGCGTCGTAGAAAAACTGTTTTTT.

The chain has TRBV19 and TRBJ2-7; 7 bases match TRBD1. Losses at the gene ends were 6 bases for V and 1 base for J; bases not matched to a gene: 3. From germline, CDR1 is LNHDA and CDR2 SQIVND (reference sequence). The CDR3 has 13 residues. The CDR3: CASRTTGSYEQYF. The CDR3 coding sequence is TGTGCCAGTAGGACGACAGGGTCCTACGAGCAGTACTTC.

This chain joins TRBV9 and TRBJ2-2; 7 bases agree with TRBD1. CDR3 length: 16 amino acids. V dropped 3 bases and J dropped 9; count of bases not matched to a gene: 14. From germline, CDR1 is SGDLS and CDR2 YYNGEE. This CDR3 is CASSDTRQGLGRELFF. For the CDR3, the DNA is TGTGCCAGCAGCGATACCAGACAGGGATTAGGGAGGGAGCTGTTTTTT.

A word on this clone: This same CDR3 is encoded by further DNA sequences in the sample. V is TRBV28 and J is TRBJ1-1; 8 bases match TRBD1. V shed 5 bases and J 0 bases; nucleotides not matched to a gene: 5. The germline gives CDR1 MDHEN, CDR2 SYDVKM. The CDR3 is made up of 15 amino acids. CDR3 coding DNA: TGTGCCAGCAGTCTCCCGGGACAGGTGAACACTGAAGCTTTCTTT. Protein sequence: CASSLPGQVNTEAFF.

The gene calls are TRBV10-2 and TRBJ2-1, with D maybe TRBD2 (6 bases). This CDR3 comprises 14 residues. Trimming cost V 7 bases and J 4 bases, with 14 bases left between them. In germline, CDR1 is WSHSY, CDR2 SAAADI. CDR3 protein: CASILGTGYNEQFF. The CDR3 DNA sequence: TGCGCCAGCATTCTCGGGACTGGATACAATGAGCAGTTCTTC.

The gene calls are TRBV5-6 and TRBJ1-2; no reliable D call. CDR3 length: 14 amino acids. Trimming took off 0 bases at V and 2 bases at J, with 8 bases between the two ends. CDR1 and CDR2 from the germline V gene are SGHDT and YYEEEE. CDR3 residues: CASSLDAANYGYTF. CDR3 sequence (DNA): TGTGCCAGCAGCTTGGACGCAGCGAACTATGGCTACACCTTC.

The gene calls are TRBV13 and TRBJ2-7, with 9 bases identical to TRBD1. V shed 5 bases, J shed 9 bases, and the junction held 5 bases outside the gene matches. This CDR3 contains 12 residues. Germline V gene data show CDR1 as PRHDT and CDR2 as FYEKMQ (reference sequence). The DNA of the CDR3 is TGTGCCAGCAGCCAGACAGGGGGTGCGCAGTACTTC. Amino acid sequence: CASSQTGGAQYF.

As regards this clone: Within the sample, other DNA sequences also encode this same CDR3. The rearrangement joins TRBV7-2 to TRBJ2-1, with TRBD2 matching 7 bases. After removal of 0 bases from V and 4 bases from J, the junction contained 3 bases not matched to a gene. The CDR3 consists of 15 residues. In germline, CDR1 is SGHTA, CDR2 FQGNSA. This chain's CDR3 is CASSLAGGDYNEQFF. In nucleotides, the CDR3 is TGTGCCAGCAGCTTAGCGGGGGGGGATTACAATGAGCAGTTCTTC.

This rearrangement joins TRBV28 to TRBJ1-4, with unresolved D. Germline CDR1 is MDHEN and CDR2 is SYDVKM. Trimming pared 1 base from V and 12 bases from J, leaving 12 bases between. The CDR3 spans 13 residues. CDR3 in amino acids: CASSLFELRQLFF. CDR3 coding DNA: TGTGCCAGCAGTTTATTCGAACTAAGGCAACTGTTTTTT.

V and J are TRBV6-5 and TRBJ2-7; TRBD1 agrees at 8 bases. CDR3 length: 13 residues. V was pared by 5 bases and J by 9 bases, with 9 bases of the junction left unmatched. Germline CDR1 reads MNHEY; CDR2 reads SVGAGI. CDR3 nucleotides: TGTGCCAGCAGTAGGACAGGGCGAGGGGTGCAGTACTTC. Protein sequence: CASSRTGRGVQYF.

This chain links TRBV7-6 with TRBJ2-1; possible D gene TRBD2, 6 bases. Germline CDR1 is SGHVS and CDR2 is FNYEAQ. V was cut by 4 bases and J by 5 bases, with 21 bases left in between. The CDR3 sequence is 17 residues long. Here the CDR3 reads CASSSFDGVADDNEQFF. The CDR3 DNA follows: TGTGCCAGCAGCTCATTCGACGGGGTAGCGGATGACAATGAGCAGTTCTTC.